Listed below are T cell receptor beta chains from one sample, sequenced in a study of cytomegalovirus exposure and HLA in healthy donors. Method: immunoSEQ multiplex PCR; TCRdb's copy keeps in-frame clones and lacks some. The table has more than 85,000 clones, around 75% seen once; the top ten hold roughly 1.3%. Sequencing was carried out using PBMCs. The receptors originated from a man in his forties in good health and CMV-seronegative. Both conserved end residues are part of each CDR3. A D gene is named only where the DNA matches it firmly. Clone size appears in some rows only: once, few, many, or a class for an expanded clone.

j_gene | v_gene | abundance | d_gene | CDR3nt | CDR3aa
TRBJ1-2 | TRBV4-1 | . | TRBD1 | TGCGCCAGCAGCCAAGATCTCAAGGGGACAGGGGGATATAGCTATGGCTACACCTTC | CASSQDLKGTGGYSYGYTF
TRBJ2-3 | TRBV6-1 | . | . | TGTGCCAGCAGGGCTGACAGGTACACGCAGTATTTT | CASRADRYTQYF
TRBJ1-1 | TRBV2 | . | TRBD1 | TGTGCCAGCATCGACAGGGCGAACACTGAAGCTTTCTTT | CASIDRANTEAFF
TRBJ2-6 | TRBV6-5 | . | TRBD2 | TGTGCCAGCAGTTACCTGGCGGGAGCTGGGGCCAACGTCCTGACTTTC | CASSYLAGAGANVLTF
TRBJ1-3 | TRBV4-1 | . | . | TGCGCCAGCAGCCTTCAATCAGGGGCTCATGGAAACACCATATATTTT | CASSLQSGAHGNTIYF
TRBJ1-5 | TRBV19 | . | . | TGTGCCAGTAGTGGTAGTGCGGGGGAGCATTTT | CASSGSAGEHF
TRBJ2-1 | TRBV4-1 | once | TRBD1 | TGCGCCAGCAGCCTTGGCCCTCAGGACAGGGGGCTTAATGAGCAGTTCTTC | CASSLGPQDRGLNEQFF
TRBJ2-7 | TRBV7-2 | . | . | TGTGCCAGCAGCTTAGCGGCCTCCTACGAGCAGTACTTC | CASSLAASYEQYF
TRBJ2-3 | TRBV11-2 | . | . | TGTGCCAGCAGCTTAGTTGGCGGGAAAAGGACAGATACGCAGTATTTT | CASSLVGGKRTDTQYF
TRBJ1-4 | TRBV6-5 | few | . | TGTGCCAGCGCGGGGATTGGTAATGAAAAACTGTTTTTT | CASAGIGNEKLFF
TRBJ1-1 | TRBV5-3 | . | . | TGTGCCAGAAGCTCGGACAGAGTAGCTTTCTTT | CARSSDRVAFF
TRBJ1-1 | TRBV5-6 | . | . | TGTGCCAGCAGCTCTTCAGGGAACACTGAAGCTTTCTTT | CASSSSGNTEAFF
TRBJ1-6 | TRBV5-1 | . | TRBD1 | TGCGCCAGCAGCTATGGGACAGGGAAGTTGAAGGGGAATTCACCCCTCCACTTT | CASSYGTGKLKGNSPLHF
TRBJ2-6 | TRBV27 | few | . | TGTGCCAGCAGTTTACAGGGGGAAGCGGGGGTTGGGGCCAACGTCCTGACTTTC | CASSLQGEAGVGANVLTF
TRBJ2-1 | TRBV28 | . | . | TGTGCCAGCAGCCCCCCTCAACTTTCCTACAATGAGCAGTTCTTC | CASSPPQLSYNEQFF
TRBJ2-1 | TRBV5-1 | . | . | TGCGCCAGCAGCTTGGACTTCATAAACAATGAGCAGTTCTTC | CASSLDFINNEQFF
TRBJ2-5 | TRBV5-8 | . | . | TGTGCCAGCAGCTTGACCGGGACTTACTTCGGGACCCAGTACTTC | CASSLTGTYFGTQYF
TRBJ2-6 | TRBV6-1 | few | . | TGTGCCAGCAGTCCCAGGGTCCCTGGGGCCAACGTCCTGACTTTC | CASSPRVPGANVLTF
TRBJ1-2 | TRBV15 | . | . | TGTGCCACCAGCAGAGGGGGATCGGGGAACTATGGCTACACCTTC | CATSRGGSGNYGYTF
TRBJ2-7 | TRBV27 | . | . | TGTGCCAGCAGCGTTCTATATGGCTACGAGCAGTACTTC | CASSVLYGYEQYF
TRBJ2-2 | TRBV9 | once | . | TGTGCCAGCAGCGTTAACGATCGCACTGGGGAGCTGTTTTTT | CASSVNDRTGELFF
TRBJ1-2 | TRBV5-1 | . | TRBD1 | TGCGCCAGCAGCCTAGGAGGCCAATCAGGGGGCGGAGGCTACACCTTC | CASSLGGQSGGGGYTF
TRBJ2-3 | TRBV27 | . | TRBD2 | TGTGCCAGCAGTTTATCGCCCCCCCTTTCTAGCGGGATCACAGATACGCAGTATTTT | CASSLSPPLSSGITDTQYF
TRBJ2-3 | TRBV5-4 | once | . | TGTGCCAGCAGCTTGGCCCGACAAGATACGCAGTATTTT | CASSLARQDTQYF
TRBJ1-3 | TRBV27 | . | TRBD1 | TGTGCCAGCAGTTCCTTAACGACAGGGGGGACTGGAAACACCATATATTTT | CASSSLTTGGTGNTIYF
TRBJ2-2 | TRBV11-3 | . | TRBD1 | TGTGCCAGCGCGGCCATACAGGGGGTAATCGGGGAGCTGTTTTTT | CASAAIQGVIGELFF
TRBJ1-4 | TRBV27 | . | TRBD1 | TGTGCCAGCAGTTGGGGACAGGGCAGAGAAAAACTGTTTTTT | CASSWGQGREKLFF
TRBJ2-7 | TRBV5-6 | . | . | TGTGCCAGCAGCCGAGCGGGTTCGCGCGAGCAGTACTTC | CASSRAGSREQYF
TRBJ2-7 | TRBV6-6 | once | . | TGTGCCAGCACAGGGGTTCTCGACGAGCAGTACTTC | CASTGVLDEQYF
TRBJ1-5 | TRBV18 | . | TRBD1 | TGTGCCAGCTCAGGATCCGGGACAGGGTTGCAGCCCCAGCATTTT | CASSGSGTGLQPQHF
TRBJ2-1 | TRBV4-2 | . | TRBD1 | TGTGCCAGCAGCCCACCCGGTTCGGACAGGCTGGATATTGAGCAGTTCTTC | CASSPPGSDRLDIEQFF
TRBJ1-5 | TRBV2 | . | TRBD1 | TGTGCCAGTACGGGACAGGGAACGTTCAATCAGCCCCAGCATTTT | CASTGQGTFNQPQHF
TRBJ1-2 | TRBV9 | . | . | TGTGCCAGCAGCCCAACGACAGCTAACTATGGCTACACCTTC | CASSPTTANYGYTF
TRBJ2-7 | TRBV27 | few | TRBD2 | TGTGCCAGCAGTAAAACCGGGACTAGCGTAGGCTACGAGCAGTACTTC | CASSKTGTSVGYEQYF
TRBJ1-2 | TRBV5-6 | . | TRBD1 | TGTGCCAGCAGACCAATCGACAGGGCCTCCGATGGCTACACCTTC | CASRPIDRASDGYTF
TRBJ1-2 | TRBV7-2 | . | TRBD1 | TGTGCCAGCAGCTCAACGGACAGGGGGCTCAATGGCTACACCTTC | CASSSTDRGLNGYTF
TRBJ1-2 | TRBV6-1 | . | TRBD1 | TGTGCCAGCAGTGAAGCCAGGGGGCCTAGTGGCTACACCTTC | CASSEARGPSGYTF
TRBJ2-5 | TRBV6-5 | . | TRBD2 | TGTGCCAGCAAGCGGGACGGACACGGTACCCAGTACTTC | CASKRDGHGTQYF
TRBJ2-7 | TRBV28 | . | . | TGTGCCAGCAGTTTTTGGGGGGGCAAAGCCTACGAGCAGTACTTC | CASSFWGGKAYEQYF
TRBJ2-4 | TRBV4-1 | . | TRBD1 | TGCGCCAGCAGCCAGGCCGGGACAGGGGACATTCAGTACTTC | CASSQAGTGDIQYF
TRBJ1-2 | TRBV30 | . | TRBD1 | TGTGCCTGGAGCCGGGACAGGGGGTCCTATGGCTACACCTTC | CAWSRDRGSYGYTF
TRBJ1-1 | TRBV11-2 | . | TRBD1 | TGTGCCAGCAGCTTGGGGTGGCAGGGGGGCACTGAAGCTTTCTTT | CASSLGWQGGTEAFF
TRBJ1-4 | TRBV4-1 | . | . | TGCGCCAGCAGCCAAGCGGTCGCCGCAACTAATGAAAAACTGTTTTTT | CASSQAVAATNEKLFF
TRBJ2-7 | TRBV25-1 | few | TRBD2 | TGTGCCAGCAGTGACAGGGGACTAGCGGGATTAGGCTCCTACGAGCAGTACTTC | CASSDRGLAGLGSYEQYF
TRBJ2-7 | TRBV27 | few | TRBD1 | TGTGCCAGCAGTTATACGGGACAGGGCTTGGAGCAGTACTTC | CASSYTGQGLEQYF
TRBJ2-3 | TRBV10-3 | once | TRBD2 | TGTGCCATGTCTAGCGGGGAACCCACAGATACGCAGTATTTT | CAMSSGEPTDTQYF
TRBJ2-3 | TRBV27 | . | TRBD2 | TGTGCCAGCAGTTTAGGGACTAGAACAGATACGCAGTATTTT | CASSLGTRTDTQYF
TRBJ1-2 | TRBV7-9 | . | TRBD1 | TGTGCCAGCAGCTCATCGGCCTCAGGGGGCCGGTTCTATGGCTACACCTTC | CASSSSASGGRFYGYTF
TRBJ1-5 | TRBV5-1 | . | TRBD1 | TGCGCCAGCAGCTTGGAAGGGGGCCACAATCAGCCCCAGCATTTT | CASSLEGGHNQPQHF
TRBJ2-1 | TRBV5-4 | . | . | TGTGCCAGCAGCTTACAGGGGGGGCGGTACAATGAGCAGTTCTTC | CASSLQGGRYNEQFF
TRBJ2-6 | TRBV19 | once | TRBD1 | TGTGCCAGTAGTATAGGGGGGACAGTTTCTGGGGCCAACGTCCTGACTTTC | CASSIGGTVSGANVLTF
TRBJ1-4 | TRBV19 | . | TRBD1 | TGTGCCAGTAGTGACGGACAGGGGGAAAAACTGTTTTTT | CASSDGQGEKLFF
TRBJ2-2 | TRBV6-5 | . | . | TGTGCCAGCAGTTACCTTATTGCGAACACCGGGGAGCTGTTTTTT | CASSYLIANTGELFF
TRBJ2-7 | TRBV7-2 | . | TRBD1 | TGTGCCAGCAGTCTTTGGACAGGGCGTGGCGAGCAGTACTTC | CASSLWTGRGEQYF
TRBJ2-7 | TRBV27 | . | . | TGTGCCAGCAGTTTGGGTAGCTTCAACGAGCAGTACTTC | CASSLGSFNEQYF